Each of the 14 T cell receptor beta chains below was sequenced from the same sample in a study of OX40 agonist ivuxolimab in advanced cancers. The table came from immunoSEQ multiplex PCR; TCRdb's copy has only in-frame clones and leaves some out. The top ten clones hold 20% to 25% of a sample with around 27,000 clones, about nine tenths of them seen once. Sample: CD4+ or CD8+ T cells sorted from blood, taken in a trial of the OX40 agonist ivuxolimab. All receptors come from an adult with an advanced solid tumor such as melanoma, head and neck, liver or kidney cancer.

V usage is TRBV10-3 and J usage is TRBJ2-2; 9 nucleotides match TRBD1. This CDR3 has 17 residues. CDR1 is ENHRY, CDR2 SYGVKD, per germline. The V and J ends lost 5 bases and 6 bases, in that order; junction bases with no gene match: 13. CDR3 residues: CAISTDRDRVYSGELFF. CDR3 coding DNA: TGTGCCATCAGTACAGACCGGGACAGGGTATATTCCGGGGAGCTGTTTTTT.

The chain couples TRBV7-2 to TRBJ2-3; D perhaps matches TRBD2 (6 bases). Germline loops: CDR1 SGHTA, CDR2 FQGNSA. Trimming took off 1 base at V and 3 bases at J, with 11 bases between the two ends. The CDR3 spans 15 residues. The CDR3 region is CASSLVPGETDTQYF. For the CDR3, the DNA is TGTGCCAGCAGCTTAGTTCCGGGGGAGACAGATACGCAGTATTTT.

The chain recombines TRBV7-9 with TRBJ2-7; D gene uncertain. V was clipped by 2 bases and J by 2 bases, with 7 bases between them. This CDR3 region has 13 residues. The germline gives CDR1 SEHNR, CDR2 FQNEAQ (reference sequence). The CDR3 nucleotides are TGTGCCAGCAGCTTACCCAGAACCTACGAGCAGTACTTC. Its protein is CASSLPRTYEQYF. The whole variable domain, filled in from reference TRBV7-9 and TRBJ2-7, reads DTGVSQNPRHKITKRGQNVTFRCDPISEHNRLYWYRQTLGQGPEFLTYFQNEAQLEKSRLLSDRFSAERPKGSFSTLEIQRTEQGDSAMYLCASSLPRTYEQYFGPGTRLTVT.

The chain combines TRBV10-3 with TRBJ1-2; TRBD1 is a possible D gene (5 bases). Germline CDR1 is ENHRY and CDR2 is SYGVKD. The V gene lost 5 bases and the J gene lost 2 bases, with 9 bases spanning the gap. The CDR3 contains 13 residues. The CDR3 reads CAISPRENYGYTF. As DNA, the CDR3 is TGTGCCATCAGTCCCAGGGAAAACTATGGCTACACCTTC.

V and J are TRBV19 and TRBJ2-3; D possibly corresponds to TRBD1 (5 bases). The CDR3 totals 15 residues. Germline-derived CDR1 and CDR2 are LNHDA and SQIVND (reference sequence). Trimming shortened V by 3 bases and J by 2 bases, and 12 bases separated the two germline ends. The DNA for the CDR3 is TGTGCCAGTAGTATGACAGCCCAACTCACAGATACGCAGTATTTT. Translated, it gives CASSMTAQLTDTQYF. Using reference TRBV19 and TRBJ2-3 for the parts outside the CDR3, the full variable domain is DGGITQSPKYLFRKEGQNVTLSCEQNLNHDAMYWYRQDPGQGLRLIYYSQIVNDFQKGDIAEGYSVSREKKESFPLTVTSAQKNPTAFYLCASSMTAQLTDTQYFGPGTRLTVL.

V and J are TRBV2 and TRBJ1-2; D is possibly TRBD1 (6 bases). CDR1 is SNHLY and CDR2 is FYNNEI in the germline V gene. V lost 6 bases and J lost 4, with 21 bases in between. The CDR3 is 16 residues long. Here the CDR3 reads CASSARQEPNPYGYTF. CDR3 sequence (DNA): TGTGCCAGCAGCGCAAGACAGGAGCCAAATCCCTATGGCTACACCTTC. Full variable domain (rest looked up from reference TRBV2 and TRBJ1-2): EPEVTQTPSHQVTQMGQEVILRCVPISNHLYFYWYRQILGQKVEFLVSFYNNEISEKSEIFDDQFSVERPDGSNFTLKIRSTKLEDSAMYFCASSARQEPNPYGYTFGSGTRLTVV.

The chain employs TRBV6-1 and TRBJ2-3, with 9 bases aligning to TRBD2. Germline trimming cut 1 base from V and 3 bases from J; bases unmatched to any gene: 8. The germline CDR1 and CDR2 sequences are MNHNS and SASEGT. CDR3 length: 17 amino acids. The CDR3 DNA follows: TGTGCCAGCAGTGAAGGACTAGCGGCCGCGGGGACAGATACGCAGTATTTT. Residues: CASSEGLAAAGTDTQYF.

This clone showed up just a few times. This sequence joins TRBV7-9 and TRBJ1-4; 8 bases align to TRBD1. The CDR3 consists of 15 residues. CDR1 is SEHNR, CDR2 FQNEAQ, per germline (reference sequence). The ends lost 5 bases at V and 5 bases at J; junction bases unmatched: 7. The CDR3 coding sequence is TGTGCCAGCAGCGGGGAGGACAGGGAGAATGAAAAACTGTTTTTT. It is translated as CASSGEDRENEKLFF.

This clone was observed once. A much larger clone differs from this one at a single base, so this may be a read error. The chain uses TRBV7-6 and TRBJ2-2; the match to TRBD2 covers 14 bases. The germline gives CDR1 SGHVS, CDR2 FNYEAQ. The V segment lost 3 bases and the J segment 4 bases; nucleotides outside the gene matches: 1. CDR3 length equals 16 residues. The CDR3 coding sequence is TGTGCCAGCAGCTTGGGACTAGCGGGAGCCACCGGGGAGCTGTTTTTT. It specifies CASSLGLAGATGELFF.

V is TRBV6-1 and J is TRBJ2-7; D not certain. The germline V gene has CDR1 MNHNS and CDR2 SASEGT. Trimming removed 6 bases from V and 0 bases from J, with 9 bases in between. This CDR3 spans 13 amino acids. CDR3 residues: CASSPSYSYEQYF. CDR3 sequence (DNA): TGTGCCAGCAGCCCCTCATACTCCTACGAGCAGTACTTC.

Here the CDR3 reads CASSVVGLAGSDGELFF. CDR3 coding DNA: TGTGCCAGCAGCGTAGTGGGACTAGCGGGATCGGACGGGGAGCTGTTTTTT. The chain recombines TRBV9 with TRBJ2-2; 13 bases are a match to TRBD2. Germline CDR1 and CDR2: SGDLS and YYNGEE. The V gene end was trimmed by 0 bases and the J gene end by 7 bases; junction bases not matched to a gene: 6. The CDR3 runs 17 residues.

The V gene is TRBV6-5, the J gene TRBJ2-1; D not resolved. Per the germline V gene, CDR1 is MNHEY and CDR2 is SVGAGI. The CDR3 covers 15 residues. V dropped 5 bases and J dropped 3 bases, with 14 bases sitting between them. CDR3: CASSSTERNYNEQFF. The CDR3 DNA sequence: TGTGCCAGCAGTAGTACCGAACGAAACTACAATGAGCAGTTCTTC.

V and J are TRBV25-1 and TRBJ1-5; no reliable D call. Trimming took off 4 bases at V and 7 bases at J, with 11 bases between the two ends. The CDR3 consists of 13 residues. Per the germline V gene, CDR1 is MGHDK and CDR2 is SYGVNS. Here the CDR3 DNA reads TGTGCCAGCAGTGTTTCAGGCGGACAGCCCCAGCATTTT. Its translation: CASSVSGGQPQHF.

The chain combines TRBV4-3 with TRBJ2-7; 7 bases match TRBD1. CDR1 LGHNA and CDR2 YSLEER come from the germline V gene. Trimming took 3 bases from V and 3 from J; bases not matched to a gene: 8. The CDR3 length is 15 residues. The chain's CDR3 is CASSQGAGGRYEQYF. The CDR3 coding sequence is TGCGCCAGCAGCCAGGGGGCAGGGGGTCGCTACGAGCAGTACTTC.